Shown below are 25 T cell receptor beta chains from a single sample sequenced in a study of technical replicates of blood from a handful of donors. Some clones are missing from TCRdb's copy, which holds only in-frame ones; the method was immunoSEQ multiplex PCR. This table has over 85,000 clones, 94% appearing once. The specimen was T cells isolated from PBMCs. The receptors stem from a human donor in good health.

The genes are TRBV10-2 and TRBJ1-1; D call uncertain. V dropped 4 bases and J dropped 5 bases, with 5 bases sitting between them. CDR3 length: 11 residues. The germline V gene has CDR1 WSHSY and CDR2 SAAADI. CDR3 region: CASSGGTEAFF. The CDR3 DNA follows: TGCGCCAGCAGTGGCGGGACTGAAGCTTTCTTT.

In this sample, this clone turned up once. This rearrangement joins TRBV19 to TRBJ1-3, with D possibly matching TRBD1 (5 bases). V lost 5 bases and J 4 bases, leaving 21 bases between the germline ends. CDR1 and CDR2 (germline): LNHDA, SQIVND (reference sequence). The CDR3 length is 17 residues. DNA for the CDR3: TGTGCCAGTAGTGCCCTAGGGGCAGGGCGAGGAGGAAACACCATATATTTT. Translation gives CASSALGAGRGGNTIYF.

V gene TRBV11-2 combines with J gene TRBJ2-5, with TRBD1 matching 8 bases. With V trimmed by 8 bases and J by 5 bases, 13 bases remained unmatched. CDR3 length equals 15 residues. Germline V gene lookup returns CDR1 SGHAT and CDR2 FQNNGV. The CDR3 DNA is TGTGCCAGCCACGAGGGCAGGGGGCCGGGGGAGACCCAGTACTTC. The encoded protein is CASHEGRGPGETQYF. The whole variable domain, filled in from reference TRBV11-2 and TRBJ2-5, reads EAGVAQSPRYKIIEKRQSVAFWCNPISGHATLYWYQQILGQGPKLLIQFQNNGVVDDSQLPKDRFSAERLKGVDSTLKIQPAKLEDSAVYLCASHEGRGPGETQYFGPGTRLLVL.

This clone was recorded once. The chain recombines TRBV27 with TRBJ2-3; 8 bases align to TRBD1. There are 14 residues in the CDR3. V dropped 2 bases and J dropped 4; count of bases not matched to a gene: 2. Germline CDR1 reads MNHEY; CDR2 reads SMNVEV (reference sequence). Here the CDR3 DNA reads TGTGCCAGCAGTTTAAACAGGGGGGCAGATACGCAGTATTTT. It specifies CASSLNRGADTQYF.

This CDR3 is CASSPSTGRSGNTIYF. CDR3 DNA sequence: TGTGCCAGCAGTCCCTCAACAGGGCGCTCTGGAAACACCATATATTTT. The J gene is TRBJ1-3, the V gene TRBV27; D perhaps matches TRBD1 (6 bases). Between the trimmed V and J ends, which lost 5 bases and 0 bases, there was a span of 14 bases. The CDR3 sequence is 16 residues long. Per the germline V gene, CDR1 is MNHEY and CDR2 is SMNVEV (reference sequence).

The table lists this clone with a few counts. The V and J genes are TRBV7-3 and TRBJ2-2, with 10 positions matching TRBD2. Germline-derived CDR1 and CDR2 are SGHTA and FQGTGA. The CDR3 sequence is 19 residues long. J gave up 1 base and V 0 bases, and 8 bases lay outside the gene matches. CDR3 coding DNA: TGTGCCAGCAGCTTAACGGGGCCCCGGACTAGCGGGAACACCGGGGAGCTGTTTTTT. Protein sequence: CASSLTGPRTSGNTGELFF.

The rearrangement uses TRBV29-1 and TRBJ2-5; no definite D call. Trimming took off 4 bases at V and 4 bases at J, with 4 bases between the two ends. The CDR3 is made up of 10 amino acids. Germline V gene sequence: CDR1 SQVTM, CDR2 ANQGSEA. The CDR3 loop is CSVGAETQYF. The CDR3 DNA sequence: TGCAGCGTTGGGGCAGAGACCCAGTACTTC.

The V and J genes are TRBV27 and TRBJ1-2; D is unclear. There are 14 residues in the CDR3. CDR1 and CDR2 (germline): MNHEY, SMNVEV (reference sequence). The V and J ends lost 4 bases and 3 bases respectively, with 12 bases between them. The CDR3 DNA reads as TGTGCCAGCAGTTCGACTCCTGGGTACTATGGCTACACCTTC. It yields the protein CASSSTPGYYGYTF.

The rearrangement joins TRBV6-1 to TRBJ1-3; D might be TRBD1 (6 bases). V was shortened by 4 bases and J by 0 bases, with 10 bases between the two germline ends. CDR3 size: 15 residues. Per germline, CDR1 MNHNS and CDR2 SASEGT. CDR3 residues: CASSGTGLSGNTIYF. CDR3 in DNA: TGTGCCAGCAGTGGAACAGGGCTCTCTGGAAACACCATATATTTT.

This chain uses TRBV6-5 with TRBJ1-2; possible D gene TRBD1, 5 bases. CDR3 length equals 13 residues. The V gene's germline CDR1 is MNHEY and CDR2 SVGAGI. V dropped 6 bases and J dropped 1 base, with 9 bases sitting between them. The CDR3: CASSPDSNYGYTF. CDR3 in DNA: TGTGCCAGCAGCCCCGACAGTAACTATGGCTACACCTTC.

The rearrangement links TRBV2 to TRBJ2-3; 8 bases are shared with TRBD1. Germline CDR1 reads SNHLY; CDR2 reads FYNNEI. The CDR3 covers 15 residues. V dropped 5 bases and J dropped 0; count of bases not matched to a gene: 4. CDR3: CASSFRDRSTDTQYF. The CDR3 region has the DNA TGTGCCAGCAGTTTCCGGGACAGGAGCACAGATACGCAGTATTTT.

J is TRBJ2-5 and V is TRBV6-1; 7 nucleotides line up with TRBD2. The junction had 12 bases not matched to a gene; V was cut back by 7 bases and J by 7 bases. The CDR3 is 14 residues long. Per the germline V gene, CDR1 is MNHNS and CDR2 is SASEGT. The CDR3 reads CASITGLNSGTQYF. Here the CDR3 DNA reads TGTGCCAGCATTACGGGACTAAACTCTGGGACCCAGTACTTC.

The J gene is TRBJ2-1, the V gene TRBV15; D unresolved. Trimming removed 7 bases at V and 0 bases at J, with 19 bases between. CDR3 size: 17 residues. The V gene's germline CDR1 is LNHNV and CDR2 YYDKDF (reference sequence). The CDR3 DNA follows: TGTGCCACCACTGGCCCGAAGCAACACAGCTCCTACAATGAGCAGTTCTTC. It codes for CATTGPKQHSSYNEQFF.

The V call is TRBV18, the J call TRBJ1-3; D gene uncertain. Germline V gene sequence: CDR1 KGHSH, CDR2 LQKENI. There are 16 residues in the CDR3. Trimming took 3 bases from V and 0 from J, leaving 12 bases between them. This chain's CDR3 is CASSPPGPISGNTIYF. CDR3 in DNA: TGTGCCAGCTCACCCCCAGGCCCGATCTCTGGAAACACCATATATTTT.

This chain uses TRBV10-1 with TRBJ2-2, with 7 bases identical to TRBD2. Trimming cost V 5 bases and J 4 bases; bases outside gene matches: 13. Germline CDR1 and CDR2: WNHNN and SYGVQD (reference sequence). CDR3 length: 17 residues. DNA of the CDR3: TGCGCCAGCAGTTCCCAACCCGGGACTAAATCCACCGGGGAGCTGTTTTTT. Translating gives CASSSQPGTKSTGELFF.

This chain's CDR3 is CASSQLRSSYGYTF. CDR3 sequence (DNA): TGCGCCAGCAGCCAACTTCGTTCCTCCTATGGCTACACCTTC. This sequence joins TRBV4-1 and TRBJ1-2; D not resolved. Germline CDR1 and CDR2: MGHRA and YSYEKL. CDR3 length: 14 residues. V shed 2 bases and J shed 4 bases, with 11 bases lying between them.

The chain couples TRBV5-1 to TRBJ2-7; TRBD2 matches at 13 bases. V dropped 3 bases and J dropped 3; count of bases not matched to a gene: 3. CDR1 and CDR2 from the germline V gene are SGHRS and YFSETQ. The CDR3 has 15 residues. This CDR3 is CASSSRLAGGYEQYF. The DNA of the CDR3 is TGCGCCAGCAGCTCCAGACTAGCGGGAGGCTACGAGCAGTACTTC.

This chain connects TRBV5-4 to TRBJ2-7, with 10 bases matching TRBD2. V was pared by 4 bases and J by 1 base, with 8 bases of the junction left unmatched. Per the germline V gene, CDR1 is SGHNT and CDR2 is YYREEE (reference sequence). The CDR3 is made up of 16 amino acids. The CDR3 is CASSLPSGGPSYEQYF. In DNA form, the CDR3 reads TGTGCCAGCAGCCTACCTAGCGGGGGTCCTTCCTACGAGCAGTACTTC.

V is TRBV15 and J is TRBJ1-4, with D uncertain. The CDR3 has 14 residues. The ends were cut back, 6 bases at V and 0 bases at J, with 8 bases in the middle. Germline CDR1 is LNHNV and CDR2 is YYDKDF (reference sequence). The CDR3 DNA reads as TGTGCCACCAGGTCAGGTACAACTAATGAAAAACTGTTTTTT. It is translated as CATRSGTTNEKLFF.

CDR3 in DNA: TGCAGCGTTGGGGCGCGTGAAGCTTTCTTT. Protein sequence: CSVGAREAFF. The chain couples TRBV29-1 to TRBJ1-1; D is ambiguous. Deletions cut 4 bases from V and 7 bases from J, with 7 bases between. This CDR3 region has 10 residues. Germline assignment: CDR1 SQVTM and CDR2 ANQGSEA. Using reference TRBV29-1 and TRBJ1-1 for the parts outside the CDR3, the full variable domain is SAVISQKPSRDICQRGTSLTIQCQVDSQVTMMFWYRQQPGQSLTLIATANQGSEATYESGFVIDKFPISRPNLTFSTLTVSNMSPEDSSIYLCSVGAREAFFGQGTRLTVV.

This rearrangement joins TRBV6-1 to TRBJ1-2, with TRBD1 as a possible D gene (6 bases). V lost 4 bases and J lost 6, with 12 bases in between. This CDR3 has 13 amino acids. The germline CDR1 and CDR2 sequences are MNHNS and SASEGT. CDR3 residues: CASSAAHRDGYTF. CDR3 bases: TGTGCCAGCAGTGCCGCACACAGGGATGGCTACACCTTC.

The chain employs TRBV10-2 and TRBJ2-2; possibly TRBD2 for D (6 bases). V lost 7 bases, J lost 4 bases, and 16 bases lay in between. Germline V gives CDR1 WSHSY, CDR2 SAAADI. This CDR3 has 15 amino acids. This chain's CDR3 is CASIEEGSGTGELFF. The CDR3 bases are TGCGCCAGCATCGAGGAGGGGTCGGGCACCGGGGAGCTGTTTTTT.

The rearrangement joins TRBV11-2 to TRBJ1-5, with TRBD1 matching over 8 bases. This CDR3 region has 16 residues. After removal of 5 bases from V and 6 bases from J, the junction contained 12 bases not matched to a gene. Germline assignment: CDR1 SGHAT and CDR2 FQNNGV. Here the CDR3 reads CASSPTTGVRGQPQHF. The CDR3 DNA reads as TGTGCCAGCAGCCCGACGACAGGGGTAAGGGGTCAGCCCCAGCATTTT. The complete variable domain, with remaining parts taken from reference TRBV11-2 and TRBJ1-5, reads EAGVAQSPRYKIIEKRQSVAFWCNPISGHATLYWYQQILGQGPKLLIQFQNNGVVDDSQLPKDRFSAERLKGVDSTLKIQPAKLEDSAVYLCASSPTTGVRGQPQHFGDGTRLSIL.

This clone has just one count. The chain recombines TRBV6-5 with TRBJ2-5; unclear D gene. From germline, CDR1 is MNHEY and CDR2 SVGAGI. V was cut by 3 bases and J by 1 base, with 15 bases left in between. This CDR3 comprises 16 residues. The DNA of the CDR3 is TGTGCCAGCAGTTATGGTGTAGCCCCGGCCCAAGAGACCCAGTACTTC. The encoded protein is CASSYGVAPAQETQYF.

J is TRBJ2-7 and V is TRBV13; 8 positions agree with TRBD2. Per the germline V gene, CDR1 is PRHDT and CDR2 is FYEKMQ (reference sequence). V lost 4 bases and J lost 6; bases outside the gene matches: 11. The CDR3 loop spans 15 amino acids. The CDR3 DNA sequence: TGTGCCAGCAGCTCAGGGGCGGGAGGATTCGTCGAGCAGTACTTC. The encoded protein is CASSSGAGGFVEQYF.